A single sample gave rise to the 17 T cell receptor beta chains below, sequenced in a study of blood T cell repertoires in COVID-19. Sequencing was performed with immunoSEQ multiplex PCR; in TCRdb, only in-frame clones are kept and a portion is missing. Found here are about 130,000 clones, about four fifths of them singletons; the top ten hold around 13%. Sample: peripheral blood. These receptors all come from a woman between 25 and 40 years old who had recovered from COVID-19.

V is TRBV19 and J is TRBJ2-5; TRBD1 matches at 9 bases. Germline CDR1 and CDR2: LNHDA and SQIVND (reference sequence). CDR3 length equals 15 residues. V gave up 3 bases and J gave up 6 bases; unmatched junction bases: 8. The CDR3 sequence is CASSMSGTGRKTQYF. As DNA, the CDR3 is TGTGCCAGTAGTATGTCCGGGACAGGGAGGAAGACCCAGTACTTC.

The genes are TRBV7-2 and TRBJ1-2; 7 bases line up with TRBD1. V was pared by 11 bases and J by 4 bases, with 13 bases of the junction left unmatched. This CDR3 has 14 residues. Germline CDR1 reads SGHTA; CDR2 reads FQGNSA. The CDR3 sequence: CAGYRGQGFYGYTF. In DNA, the CDR3 is TGTGCCGGCTACAGGGGCCAGGGGTTCTATGGCTACACCTTC. Together with reference TRBV7-2 and TRBJ1-2, the CDR3 gives the full variable domain: GAGVSQSPSNKVTEKGKDVELRCDPISGHTALYWYRQSLGQGLEFLIYFQGNSAPDKSGLPSDRFSAERTGGSVSTLTIQRTQQEDSAVYLCAGYRGQGFYGYTFGSGTRLTVV.

The rearrangement links TRBV27 to TRBJ2-5; 7 positions match TRBD2. Germline CDR1 and CDR2: MNHEY and SMNVEV (reference sequence). CDR3 size: 13 residues. The junction had 6 bases not matched to a gene; V was cut back by 6 bases and J by 5 bases. The CDR3, as DNA: TGTGCCAGCAGCCGTGGGGGGGAGGAGACCCAGTACTTC. It translates to CASSRGGEETQYF.

This clone was seen just once. This chain uses TRBV7-2 with TRBJ1-4; the match to TRBD1 covers 7 bases. Germline values: CDR1 SGHTA, CDR2 FQGNSA. The CDR3 is 17 amino acids. Losses at the gene ends were 5 bases for V and 5 bases for J; bases not matched to a gene: 14. CDR3: CASSPGQIKGFNEKLFF. DNA for the CDR3: TGTGCCAGCAGCCCGGGACAGATTAAGGGATTCAATGAAAAACTGTTTTTT.

This sequence joins TRBV11-2 and TRBJ1-1; D may be TRBD1 (6 bases). V lost 2 bases to trimming and J lost 2 bases, with 12 bases between them. The CDR3 spans 15 residues. CDR1 SGHAT and CDR2 FQNNGV come from the germline V gene. CDR3 in amino acids: CASSLPPGQNTEAFF. The CDR3 region has the DNA TGTGCCAGCAGCTTACCACCGGGACAAAACACTGAAGCTTTCTTT.

V is TRBV7-6 and J is TRBJ2-7, with D maybe TRBD2 (7 bases). CDR3 length equals 16 residues. Trimming left V 0 bases short and J 3 bases short, with 15 bases between. CDR1 is SGHVS, CDR2 FNYEAQ, per germline. The CDR3 protein is CASSLAGGALLYEQYF. For the CDR3, the DNA is TGTGCCAGCAGCTTAGCGGGGGGGGCCCTTCTCTACGAGCAGTACTTC.

The J gene is TRBJ1-1, the V gene TRBV29-1; tentatively, D is TRBD1 (6 bases). The CDR3 length is 14 residues. The V end lost 4 bases, the J end lost 4 bases, and 16 bases lay between the germline ends. Germline CDR1 and CDR2: SQVTM and ANQGSEA. The CDR3 DNA is TGCAGCGTTGTCCCTACAGGGAGGGCCACTGAAGCTTTCTTT. Its protein product is CSVVPTGRATEAFF.

The chain employs TRBV19 and TRBJ2-1; no reliable D call. The CDR3 sequence is 13 residues long. Deletions cut 7 bases from V and 5 bases from J, with 12 bases between. Germline values: CDR1 LNHDA, CDR2 SQIVND (reference sequence). In nucleotides, the CDR3 is TGTGCCAGTATCATGCCCCCTAACAATGAGCAGTTCTTC. Translation: CASIMPPNNEQFF.

The chain carries TRBV14 and TRBJ2-7, with a tentative D call TRBD2 (7 bases). Germline V gene data show CDR1 as SGHDN and CDR2 as FVKESK. V was clipped by 4 bases and J by 7 bases, with 14 bases between them. This CDR3 is 13 amino acids long. The CDR3, as DNA: TGTGCCAGCAGCCGAGCGGGAAGGGGGGAGCAGTACTTC. Translation gives CASSRAGRGEQYF.

This clone has just a few counts. The V gene is TRBV6-5, the J gene TRBJ2-7; 7 bases map to TRBD1. Per the germline V gene, CDR1 is MNHEY and CDR2 is SVGAGI. Unmatched junction bases numbered 5, after V lost 6 bases and J lost 0 bases. This CDR3 contains 14 residues. The CDR3 sequence is CASRPGTASYEQYF. The CDR3 DNA is TGTGCCAGCAGGCCCGGGACAGCCTCCTACGAGCAGTACTTC.

The rearrangement uses TRBV27 and TRBJ1-1; D not certain. Per the germline V gene, CDR1 is MNHEY and CDR2 is SMNVEV (reference sequence). Trimming removed 2 bases from V and 4 bases from J, with 8 bases in between. The CDR3 consists of 13 residues. Here the CDR3 DNA reads TGTGCCAGCAGTTTACAGGCGGGCACTGAAGCTTTCTTT. Translation: CASSLQAGTEAFF.

The V and J genes are TRBV5-1 and TRBJ2-7, with unresolved D. V lost 5 bases and J 2 bases, leaving 11 bases between the germline ends. The CDR3 runs 13 residues. Per germline, CDR1 SGHRS and CDR2 YFSETQ. DNA for the CDR3: TGCGCCAGCAGTCGGGTTTACGCCTACGAGCAGTACTTC. Its translation: CASSRVYAYEQYF.

The chain couples TRBV4-1 to TRBJ1-2; D unresolved. Germline CDR1 reads MGHRA; CDR2 reads YSYEKL. The germline V and J ends were trimmed by 4 bases and 8 bases, with 14 bases remaining between them. The CDR3 loop spans 13 amino acids. Here the CDR3 DNA reads TGCGCCAGCAGCCTTACCCCCGGACTAGGCTACACCTTC. It translates to CASSLTPGLGYTF.

The rearrangement uses TRBV7-8 and TRBJ2-3, with D maybe TRBD2 (7 bases). Germline V gives CDR1 SGHVS, CDR2 FQNEAQ. V was shortened by 2 bases and J by 9 bases, with 27 bases between the two germline ends. This CDR3 comprises 18 residues. CDR3 sequence: CASSLRAGLGGALGTQYF. DNA of the CDR3: TGTGCCAGCAGCTTAAGAGCGGGGCTAGGGGGGGCCTTGGGGACGCAGTATTTT.

The chain uses TRBV7-9 and TRBJ2-7, with 8 bases lining up with TRBD1. From germline, CDR1 is SEHNR and CDR2 FQNEAQ (reference sequence). This CDR3 comprises 16 residues. V shed 3 bases and J 3 bases; nucleotides not matched to a gene: 10. CDR3 bases: TGTGCCAGCAGCTTTGCAAGTGGACAGGGACTCTACGAGCAGTACTTC. Translating it yields CASSFASGQGLYEQYF.

V and J are TRBV5-1 and TRBJ2-1, with D unclear. CDR3 length: 16 residues. The germline V and J ends were trimmed by 0 bases and 0 bases, with 10 bases remaining between them. Germline V CDR1 and CDR2: SGHRS, YFSETQ. The CDR3 DNA follows: TGCGCCAGCAGCTTGGGTGGGCAGGACTCCTACAATGAGCAGTTCTTC. It codes for CASSLGGQDSYNEQFF.

The V call is TRBV10-3, the J call TRBJ2-7; D possibly corresponds to TRBD1 (7 bases). This CDR3 has 14 amino acids. V was pared by 2 bases and J by 5 bases, with 13 bases between. Germline CDR1 reads ENHRY; CDR2 reads SYGVKD. The CDR3 loop is CAISEQQGGDEQYF. The CDR3 DNA reads as TGTGCCATCAGTGAGCAGCAGGGGGGAGACGAGCAGTACTTC.